This T cell receptor (beta chain) comes out of a study of brain T cells in children with intractable seizures. Only in-frame clones appear in the TCRdb table, and some are missing; sequencing was by immunoSEQ multiplex PCR. The table has fewer than 80,000 clones, roughly 95% seen once; the top ten hold around 0.4%. Patients received at least one anti-epileptic drug before surgery. The germline CDR1 and CDR2 sequences are MDHEN and SYDVKM. Trimming pared 3 bases from V and 7 bases from J, leaving 13 bases between. The CDR3 runs to 14 residues. The chain uses TRBV28 and TRBJ1-5, with D possibly TRBD1 on 6 matching bases. The sequencing used peripheral blood, collected at surgery. This sequence was found in a boy younger than two with focal cortical dysplasia and intractable seizures. The CDR3 spells CASSFRGRRQPQHF. DNA for the CDR3: TGTGCCAGCAGTTTCCGGGGGCGGAGGCAGCCCCAGCATTTT. The whole variable domain, filled in from reference TRBV28 and TRBJ1-5, reads DVKVTQSSRYLVKRTGEKVFLECVQDMDHENMFWYRQDPGLGLRLIYFSYDVKMKEKGDIPEGYSVSREKKERFSLILESASTNQTSMYLCASSFRGRRQPQHFGDGTRLSIL.